This is a list of T cell receptor beta chains from one sample in a study of blood T cell repertoires in COVID-19. Libraries were prepared by immunoSEQ multiplex PCR; TCRdb keeps only in-frame clonotypes and omits some of them. Of 200,000 to 300,000 clones in the sample, around four fifths were seen once. The source material was peripheral blood. The receptors stem from a man between 60 and 75 years old with acute or convalescent COVID-19. CDR3s include the opening cysteine and the closing phenylalanine or tryptophan. Each record gives: clone size, J gene, D gene, V gene, CDR3 DNA, CDR3 protein. A D gene is named only where the DNA matches it firmly. Size is omitted from some rows. Given values are once, few, many or a class for expanded clones.

size: .; J: TRBJ2-2; D: TRBD1; V: TRBV6-4; DNA: TGTGCCAGCAGTGAAGGGACAGGGCACACCGGGGAGCTGTTTTTT; CDR3: CASSEGTGHTGELFF
size: .; J: TRBJ1-1; D: .; V: TRBV5-1; DNA: TGCGCCAGCAGCTTGGCACTCGGGTTGAACACTGAAGCTTTCTTT; CDR3: CASSLALGLNTEAFF
size: .; J: TRBJ2-3; D: TRBD1; V: TRBV9; DNA: TGTGCCAGCAGCTCCTGGGACAGGGAAGGAGATACGCAGTATTTT; CDR3: CASSSWDREGDTQYF
size: .; J: TRBJ2-3; D: .; V: TRBV2; DNA: TGTGCCAGCAACCCATATACGGGGGGCACAGATACGCAGTATTTT; CDR3: CASNPYTGGTDTQYF
size: .; J: TRBJ2-5; D: .; V: TRBV7-9; DNA: TGTGCCAGCAGCCCGCGGACACTACAAGAGACCCAGTACTTC; CDR3: CASSPRTLQETQYF
size: .; J: TRBJ2-7; D: .; V: TRBV7-3; DNA: TGTGCCAGCAGCTTAAGTGGAGTCTACGAGCAGTACTTC; CDR3: CASSLSGVYEQYF
size: .; J: TRBJ2-7; D: TRBD2; V: TRBV2; DNA: TGTGCCAGCAGTCTCCGGACTAGCCGAACCTACGAGCAGTACTTC; CDR3: CASSLRTSRTYEQYF
size: .; J: TRBJ1-6; D: .; V: TRBV10-3; DNA: TGTGCCATCTCGGGACAATATAATTCACCCCTCCACTTT; CDR3: CAISGQYNSPLHF
size: .; J: TRBJ2-7; D: .; V: TRBV7-8; DNA: TGTGCCAGCAGCTTAGACAGGGCCTACGAGCAGTACTTC; CDR3: CASSLDRAYEQYF
size: .; J: TRBJ2-7; D: .; V: TRBV19; DNA: TGTGCCAGTAGAACGACAGGCACCACCTACGAGCAGTACTTC; CDR3: CASRTTGTTYEQYF
size: .; J: TRBJ2-7; D: TRBD2; V: TRBV12-3/TRBV12-4; DNA: TGTGCCAGCACCTCACGGGGGGGACGCGAGCAGTACTTC; CDR3: CASTSRGGREQYF
size: once; J: TRBJ1-5; D: .; V: TRBV11-2; DNA: TGTGCCAGCAGCTTAGTTGGGGGGAATCAGCCCCAGCATTTT; CDR3: CASSLVGGNQPQHF
size: .; J: TRBJ1-4; D: .; V: TRBV28; DNA: TGTGCCAGCAGTCCCCGGGGGGGGCTCGCTGAAAAACTGTTTTTT; CDR3: CASSPRGGLAEKLFF
size: once; J: TRBJ2-6; D: TRBD1; V: TRBV4-2; DNA: TGTGCCAGCAGCCGAGAACAGGGGGATTTCAACGTCCTGACTTTC; CDR3: CASSREQGDFNVLTF
size: few; J: TRBJ2-7; D: TRBD1; V: TRBV13; DNA: TGTGCCAGCAGCAGACCGGGGACAGGGTACGAGCAGTACTTC; CDR3: CASSRPGTGYEQYF
size: .; J: TRBJ1-3; D: TRBD1; V: TRBV27; DNA: TGTGCCAGCAGTTTAAGAGGGCAGGGGGTAGGAAACACCATATATTTT; CDR3: CASSLRGQGVGNTIYF
size: .; J: TRBJ2-7; D: .; V: TRBV28; DNA: TGTGCCAGCGGGGGAGGTCGGCTGCTCTACGAGCAGTACTTC; CDR3: CASGGGRLLYEQYF
size: .; J: TRBJ2-7; D: TRBD1; V: TRBV28; DNA: TGTGCCAGCAGTCCGGGACAGTTCTACGAGCAGTACTTC; CDR3: CASSPGQFYEQYF
size: .; J: TRBJ2-2; D: TRBD2; V: TRBV9; DNA: TGTGCCAGCAGCCCCGGGCTAGCGGGAAATACCGGGGAGCTGTTTTTT; CDR3: CASSPGLAGNTGELFF
size: few; J: TRBJ1-5; D: TRBD1; V: TRBV27; DNA: TGTGCCAGCAGTCCTGGGACAGGGGACCAGCCCCAGCATTTT; CDR3: CASSPGTGDQPQHF
size: once; J: TRBJ2-7; D: .; V: TRBV2; DNA: TGTGCCAGCAGTGACGACAGTGGCTACGAGCAGTACTTC; CDR3: CASSDDSGYEQYF
size: .; J: TRBJ1-5; D: .; V: TRBV4-1; DNA: TGCGCCAGCAGCCAGGTGACAGAGTTTCAGCCCCAGCATTTT; CDR3: CASSQVTEFQPQHF
size: few; J: TRBJ2-3; D: TRBD2; V: TRBV11-1; DNA: TGTGCCAGCAGCCTCGGACTAGCGGGAGATACGCAGTATTTT; CDR3: CASSLGLAGDTQYF
size: .; J: TRBJ1-2; D: TRBD1; V: TRBV6-5; DNA: TGTGCCAGCAGTTACCCCGGACAGGGGGCGCGAGGCTACACCTTC; CDR3: CASSYPGQGARGYTF
size: .; J: TRBJ1-3; D: .; V: TRBV4-1; DNA: TGCGCCAGCAGCCAAGGCGTCAGGATCGACTCTGGAAACACCATATATTTT; CDR3: CASSQGVRIDSGNTIYF
size: .; J: TRBJ2-7; D: TRBD2; V: TRBV7-9; DNA: TGTGCCAGCAGCTTAGGACTAGCGGGCACCTACTACGAGCAGTACTTC; CDR3: CASSLGLAGTYYEQYF
size: .; J: TRBJ1-6; D: TRBD1; V: TRBV19; DNA: TGTGCCAGTAGCCAAAGACAGGGAAACTCACCCCTCCACTTT; CDR3: CASSQRQGNSPLHF
size: .; J: TRBJ2-7; D: TRBD2; V: TRBV11-2; DNA: TGTGCCAGCAAGGGAGCGGGAGGGCCTTACGAGCAGTACTTC; CDR3: CASKGAGGPYEQYF
size: .; J: TRBJ2-7; D: TRBD2; V: TRBV5-1; DNA: TGCGCCAGCAGCTCTGTAGCGGGTCCGGGCTACGAGCAGTACTTC; CDR3: CASSSVAGPGYEQYF
size: .; J: TRBJ1-2; D: .; V: TRBV28; DNA: TGTGCCAGCAGTTTTATCAGTAACTATGGCTACACCTTC; CDR3: CASSFISNYGYTF
size: once; J: TRBJ1-2; D: .; V: TRBV12-3/TRBV12-4; DNA: TGTGCCAGCAGTTCTCAGGGTCATGGCTACACCTTC; CDR3: CASSSQGHGYTF
size: .; J: TRBJ1-3; D: .; V: TRBV5-6; DNA: TGTGCCAGCAGCTTGGCCGTCCCTGGAAACACCATATATTTT; CDR3: CASSLAVPGNTIYF
size: .; J: TRBJ2-6; D: .; V: TRBV5-4; DNA: TGTGCCAGCAGCCTGGGGGTCGGGGGCTCTGGGGCCAACGTCCTGACTTTC; CDR3: CASSLGVGGSGANVLTF
size: .; J: TRBJ2-7; D: .; V: TRBV29-1; DNA: TGCAGCGTTGAAGAGGGAGCCCTCGAGCAGTACTTC; CDR3: CSVEEGALEQYF
size: .; J: TRBJ2-2; D: .; V: TRBV4-1; DNA: TGCGCCAGCAGAACTACAGGGTTCAACACCGGGGAGCTGTTTTTT; CDR3: CASRTTGFNTGELFF
size: .; J: TRBJ2-5; D: TRBD1; V: TRBV18; DNA: TGTGCCAGCTCACCAATGGGACAGAAACAAGAGACCCAGTACTTC; CDR3: CASSPMGQKQETQYF
size: .; J: TRBJ2-7; D: TRBD1; V: TRBV27; DNA: TGTGCCACCTCGAATGGATGGACAGGGGGGCAGTACTTC; CDR3: CATSNGWTGGQYF
size: .; J: TRBJ1-2; D: TRBD1; V: TRBV30; DNA: TGTGCCTGGAGTGAGACAGGGCATTTCGGAGGCTACACCTTC; CDR3: CAWSETGHFGGYTF
size: .; J: TRBJ1-1; D: .; V: TRBV20-1; DNA: TGCAGTGCTAGTGGTGAGCGACGGTCGAACACTGAAGCTTTCTTT; CDR3: CSASGERRSNTEAFF
size: .; J: TRBJ2-5; D: TRBD2; V: TRBV12-3/TRBV12-4; DNA: TGTGCCAGCGGCCAGCGGGGGGAGACCCAGTACTTC; CDR3: CASGQRGETQYF
size: .; J: TRBJ1-2; D: .; V: TRBV7-9; DNA: TGTGCCAGCAGCTTATTCGCGGGATATGGCTACACCTTC; CDR3: CASSLFAGYGYTF